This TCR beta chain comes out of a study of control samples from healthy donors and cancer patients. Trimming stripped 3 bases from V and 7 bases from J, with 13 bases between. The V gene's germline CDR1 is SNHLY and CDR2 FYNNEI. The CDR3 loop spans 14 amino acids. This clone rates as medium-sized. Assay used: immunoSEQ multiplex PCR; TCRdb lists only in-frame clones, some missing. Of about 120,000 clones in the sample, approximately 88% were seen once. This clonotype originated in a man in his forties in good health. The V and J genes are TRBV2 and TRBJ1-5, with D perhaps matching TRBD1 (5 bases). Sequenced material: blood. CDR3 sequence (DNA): TGTGCCAGCAGTGAGTGGGGGTCCGCCCAGCCCCAGCATTTT. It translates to CASSEWGSAQPQHF. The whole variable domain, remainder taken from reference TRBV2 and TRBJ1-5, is EPEVTQTPSHQVTQMGQEVILRCVPISNHLYFYWYRQILGQKVEFLVSFYNNEISEKSEIFDDQFSVERPDGSNFTLKIRSTKLEDSAMYFCASSEWGSAQPQHFGDGTRLSIL.